This T cell receptor (beta chain) was sequenced during a study of blood T cell repertoires in COVID-19. Background on the study: Samples came from the United States, Italy and Spain, spanning acute and convalescent COVID-19. Sources were T cells, B-cell-depleted T cells, or PBMCs; the material itself was cDNA or gDNA.

Original processing methods: From reference gene primer amplification, estimates of nucleated cell counts were derived. Assay: immunoSEQ multiplex PCR; the TCRdb copy retains only in-frame clones and omits some. The V and J calls and the clone size are those of that table, but D and trimming were determined from the DNA. The sample shows some 42,000 clones, roughly 76% of them seen only once. The CDR3 is 14 residues long. Germline V gene data show CDR1 as SNHLY and CDR2 as FYNNEI. V gave up 6 bases and J gave up 5 bases; unmatched junction bases: 8. The TCR was taken from a woman aged 70-85 years with acute or convalescent COVID-19. The chain combines TRBV2 with TRBJ1-1; TRBD1 aligns across 8 bases. Material for sequencing was peripheral blood. The CDR3 spells CASSLGQGGTEAFF. CDR3 DNA: TGTGCCAGCAGCCTTGGACAGGGTGGGACTGAAGCTTTCTTT.